Presented here are 32 T cell receptor beta chains from one specimen sequenced in a study of shared clonotypes between healthy human individuals. Only in-frame clones appear in the TCRdb table, and some are missing; sequencing was by immunoSEQ multiplex PCR. The sample includes 2 million to 2.5 million clones, around 90% of them seen just once. Sequencing input: naive CD4+ T cells from PBMCs. Subset described: CD45RA+ positively selected. These receptors were collected from a man aged 18 to 29 in good health. Some clones in this sample may be carry-over from other donors' samples.

Only one count was recorded for this clone. The chain links TRBV7-8 to TRBJ2-3, with D tentatively TRBD2 (5 bases). The germline gives CDR1 SGHVS, CDR2 FQNEAQ. The V and J ends lost 1 base and 4 bases respectively, with 15 bases between them. This CDR3 region has 16 residues. The CDR3 loop reads CASSLVYVGESDTQYF. CDR3 in DNA: TGTGCCAGCAGCTTAGTCTACGTGGGAGAGTCAGATACGCAGTATTTT.

The chain couples TRBV5-4 to TRBJ2-1, with 7 bases identical to TRBD1. This CDR3 is 14 amino acids long. Germline CDR1 reads SGHNT; CDR2 reads YYREEE (reference sequence). Losses at the gene ends were 2 bases for V and 6 bases for J; bases not matched to a gene: 5. The CDR3 region has the DNA TGTGCCAGCAGCTTCCCGGGACAGCCCAATGAGCAGTTCTTC. Protein: CASSFPGQPNEQFF.

The CDR3 DNA follows: TGTGCCAGCTCATTCTCGGAATACTACGAGCAGTACTTC. It is translated as CASSFSEYYEQYF. This chain connects TRBV18 to TRBJ2-7; no clear D gene. The CDR3 length is 13 residues. The ends were cut back, 5 bases at V and 3 bases at J, with 11 bases in the middle. Germline V gene sequence: CDR1 KGHSH, CDR2 LQKENI. Looking up the rest from reference TRBV18 and TRBJ2-7 gives the full variable domain: NAGVMQNPRHLVRRRGQEARLRCSPMKGHSHVYWYRQLPEEGLKFMVYLQKENIIDESGMPKERFSAEFPKEGPSILRIQQVVRGDSAAYFCASSFSEYYEQYFGPGTRLTVT.

The rearrangement links TRBV6-1 to TRBJ1-5; TRBD1 aligns across 7 bases. CDR3 size: 14 residues. CDR1 is MNHNS, CDR2 SASEGT, per germline. With V trimmed by 7 bases and J by 3 bases, 6 bases remained unmatched. For the CDR3, the DNA is TGTGCCAGCATTGACAGGGACCCCAATCAGCCCCAGCATTTT. Translation gives CASIDRDPNQPQHF.

J is TRBJ2-5 and V is TRBV5-4; 7 positions agree with TRBD1. Germline V gene lookup returns CDR1 SGHNT and CDR2 YYREEE (reference sequence). The CDR3 length is 15 residues. After removal of 0 bases from V and 4 bases from J, the junction contained 6 bases not matched to a gene. CDR3 sequence reads: CASSLGNRGRETQYF. CDR3 sequence (DNA): TGTGCCAGCAGCTTGGGGAACAGGGGACGAGAGACCCAGTACTTC.

The chain is built from TRBV6-1 and TRBJ2-1; D is unclear. Germline V gives CDR1 MNHNS, CDR2 SASEGT. The CDR3 length is 15 residues. The germline V and J ends were trimmed by 1 base and 0 bases, with 7 bases remaining between them. CDR3 residues: CASSEVSDSYNEQFF. DNA of the CDR3: TGTGCCAGCAGTGAAGTGAGCGACTCCTACAATGAGCAGTTCTTC.

The genes are TRBV21-1 and TRBJ2-7; the table's TRBD1 call for D was not verified on the DNA. TRBV21-1 has pseudogene status. This CDR3 spans 13 amino acids. The CDR3 is CASTIVGAYEQYF. DNA for the CDR3: TGTGCCAGCACTATCGTAGGGGCCTACGAGCAGTACTTC.

The chain links TRBV29-1 to TRBJ2-3, with 8 nucleotides matching TRBD2. The V and J ends lost 1 base and 4 bases, in that order; junction bases with no gene match: 1. From germline, CDR1 is SQVTM and CDR2 ANQGSEA. The CDR3 is 13 amino acids. The CDR3 region has the DNA TGCAGCGTTGAAGCGGGAGGGGCAGATACGCAGTATTTT. This gives the protein CSVEAGGADTQYF.

The chain recombines TRBV4-3 with TRBJ2-5; no firm D call. The CDR3 is 16 amino acids. CDR1 LGHNA and CDR2 YSLEER come from the germline V gene. The ends were cut back, 4 bases at V and 5 bases at J, with 20 bases in the middle. DNA of the CDR3: TGCGCCAGCAGCCCTGGAAACCCTAACTCCCCCGAGACCCAGTACTTC. Amino acids: CASSPGNPNSPETQYF.

V usage is TRBV4-1 and J usage is TRBJ2-3; 8 bases align to TRBD2. Germline CDR1 MGHRA, CDR2 YSYEKL. The CDR3 extends over 19 amino acids. The junction had 20 bases not matched to a gene; V was cut back by 4 bases and J by 5 bases. The CDR3 loop reads CASSRKGGGAGEWGDTQYF. In DNA, the CDR3 is TGCGCCAGCAGCCGCAAGGGAGGAGGAGCGGGAGAATGGGGAGATACGCAGTATTTT.

The genes are TRBV27 and TRBJ2-1; D is perhaps TRBD1 or TRBD2 (5 bases each). CDR3 size: 11 residues. V gave up 3 bases and J gave up 12 bases, with 9 bases separating them. The germline V gene encodes CDR1 MNHEY and CDR2 SMNVEV (reference sequence). The CDR3 DNA sequence: TGTGCCAGCAGTTTTGGGACCTCGCAGTTCTTC. Amino acid sequence: CASSFGTSQFF.

Concerning this clone: This CDR3 is also generated by other DNA sequences in the sample. The J gene is TRBJ2-5, the V gene TRBV18, with D tentatively TRBD2 (6 bases). The CDR3 consists of 14 residues. CDR1 is KGHSH and CDR2 is LQKENI in the germline V gene. Between the trimmed V and J ends, which lost 2 bases and 4 bases, there was a span of 11 bases. CDR3: CASSPGPGVETQYF. DNA for the CDR3: TGTGCCAGCTCACCAGGTCCGGGAGTAGAGACCCAGTACTTC.

The chain uses TRBV5-5 and TRBJ2-3, with 8 nucleotides matching TRBD1. Germline CDR1 SGHKS, CDR2 YYEKEE (reference sequence). The CDR3 length is 15 residues. Unmatched junction bases numbered 10, after V lost 6 bases and J lost 4 bases. In DNA form, the CDR3 reads TGTGCCAGCACACCGGGACAGGTTCGTCCAGATACGCAGTATTTT. As protein: CASTPGQVRPDTQYF.

J is TRBJ2-2 and V is TRBV7-3, with D unclear. Germline V lookup: CDR1 SGHTA, CDR2 FQGTGA. The CDR3 is 16 residues long. Trimming took 2 bases from V and 5 from J, leaving 15 bases between them. The CDR3 bases are TGTGCCAGCAGCTTACTTCCAGGAGACCTAACCGGGGAGCTGTTTTTT. Protein: CASSLLPGDLTGELFF.

This clone was seen a handful of times. The V call is TRBV2, the J call TRBJ2-7, with D maybe TRBD2 (5 bases). This CDR3 spans 15 amino acids. The V gene lost 2 bases and the J gene lost 3 bases, with 14 bases spanning the gap. Looked up from germline, CDR1 is SNHLY and CDR2 is FYNNEI. CDR3 sequence (DNA): TGTGCCAGCAGTGAACGGGCTAGCCCCGGCTACGAGCAGTACTTC. This sequence encodes CASSERASPGYEQYF.

The rearrangement joins TRBV12-5 to TRBJ2-1, with D uncertain. The germline CDR1 and CDR2 sequences are LGHNT and FRNRAP. This CDR3 has 17 amino acids. V shed 0 bases and J shed 8 bases, with 20 bases lying between them. In nucleotides, the CDR3 is TGTGCTAGTGGTTTGGTAGTCGGGCCCCAACTACAATATGAGCAGTTCTTC. This codes for CASGLVVGPQLQYEQFF.

This rearrangement joins TRBV4-1 to TRBJ1-5, with TRBD1 identical over 12 bases. Germline-derived CDR1 and CDR2 are MGHRA and YSYEKL. V was pared by 5 bases and J by 8 bases, with 13 bases of the junction left unmatched. CDR3 length: 17 amino acids. The CDR3 bases are TGCGCCAGCAGCACGGGACAGGGGGCCCAGAGGAGCGAGCCCCAGCATTTT. It yields the protein CASSTGQGAQRSEPQHF.

The V and J genes are TRBV4-1 and TRBJ1-2; no definite D call. Per the germline V gene, CDR1 is MGHRA and CDR2 is YSYEKL. V lost 1 base and J 8 bases, leaving 14 bases between the germline ends. The CDR3 has 14 residues. The CDR3 loop reads CASSQGPGGRGYTF. The CDR3 DNA reads TGCGCCAGCAGCCAAGGACCGGGTGGTCGGGGCTACACCTTC.

The V and J genes are TRBV2 and TRBJ2-7, with 8 bases fitting TRBD1. With V trimmed by 8 bases and J by 5 bases, 17 bases remained unmatched. From germline, CDR1 is SNHLY and CDR2 FYNNEI. The CDR3 loop spans 16 amino acids. CDR3 region: CASWDDRGPLPDEQYF. The CDR3 DNA follows: TGTGCCAGCTGGGATGACAGGGGACCCCTCCCGGACGAGCAGTACTTC.

The chain joins TRBV28 to TRBJ1-4; D possibly corresponds to TRBD1 (6 bases). V was cut by 2 bases and J by 8 bases, with 18 bases left in between. CDR1 is MDHEN and CDR2 is SYDVKM in the germline V gene. The CDR3 is 16 residues long. In DNA, the CDR3 is TGTGCCAGCAGTTTAGCTGGAATGGCAGGGGAGGAAAAACTGTTTTTT. Translating it yields CASSLAGMAGEEKLFF.

V usage is TRBV18 and J usage is TRBJ2-7; TRBD1 might be the D (7 bases). The V and J ends lost 3 bases and 7 bases respectively, with 13 bases between them. The germline CDR1 and CDR2 sequences are KGHSH and LQKENI. CDR3 size: 13 residues. CDR3 sequence: CASSPLTGREQYF. CDR3 bases: TGTGCCAGCTCACCTCTGACAGGGAGGGAGCAGTACTTC.

The chain combines TRBV18 with TRBJ1-2, with a tentative D call TRBD1 (5 bases). This CDR3 has 14 amino acids. V lost 3 bases, J lost 8 bases, and 16 bases lay in between. Germline V gene data show CDR1 as KGHSH and CDR2 as LQKENI. The CDR3 sequence is CASSPGEAVRGYTF. The CDR3 nucleotides read TGTGCCAGCTCACCGGGGGAGGCGGTGCGCGGCTACACCTTC.

The V and J genes are TRBV7-8 and TRBJ1-2, with unresolved D. Trimming left V 2 bases short and J 3 bases short, with 10 bases between. Germline CDR1 and CDR2: SGHVS and FQNEAQ. The CDR3 length is 14 residues. CDR3 amino acids: CASSLNPWDYGYTF. The CDR3 nucleotides are TGTGCCAGCAGCTTAAACCCCTGGGACTATGGCTACACCTTC.

This rearrangement joins TRBV27 to TRBJ1-5; D unclear. Trimming pared 0 bases from V and 11 bases from J, leaving 11 bases between. CDR3 length: 13 residues. Germline V gene lookup returns CDR1 MNHEY and CDR2 SMNVEV (reference sequence). The CDR3 DNA reads TGTGCCAGCAGTTTATCGGGCCCTACCGCCCAGCATTTT. It codes for CASSLSGPTAQHF.

The chain has TRBV9 and TRBJ2-3; D is undetermined. Trimming took off 3 bases at V and 10 bases at J, with 18 bases between the two ends. The CDR3 runs 14 residues. Per germline, CDR1 SGDLS and CDR2 YYNGEE. CDR3 in DNA: TGTGCCAGCAGCGAGGACCCAAACCTGGGGTCGCAGTATTTT. Its protein is CASSEDPNLGSQYF.

The chain links TRBV28 to TRBJ1-1; D gene ambiguous. The length of the CDR3 is 12 residues. The germline V gene has CDR1 MDHEN and CDR2 SYDVKM. Trimming took off 3 bases at V and 4 bases at J, with 6 bases between the two ends. The CDR3 is CASSFQVTEAFF. DNA of the CDR3: TGTGCCAGCAGTTTTCAAGTCACTGAAGCTTTCTTT.

As for this clone: Other nucleotide sequences from this sample produce the same CDR3. The CDR3 nucleotides are TGTGCCAGCAGTTTCCGTTCGTACAATGAGCAGTTCTTC. It is translated as CASSFRSYNEQFF. The chain uses TRBV28 and TRBJ2-1, with D unresolved. V lost 3 bases, J lost 4 bases, and 7 bases lay in between. Germline lookup yields CDR1 MDHEN and CDR2 SYDVKM. The CDR3 is 13 residues long.

The chain has TRBV7-2 and TRBJ2-1; perhaps TRBD1 as D (7 bases). Trimming shortened V by 1 base and J by 7 bases, and 17 bases separated the two germline ends. The CDR3 is 16 residues long. Germline V gene data show CDR1 as SGHTA and CDR2 as FQGNSA. The CDR3, as DNA: TGTGCCAGCAGCTTAGTTGCTAGCCCAGGGGGGAATGAGCAGTTCTTC. Its protein is CASSLVASPGGNEQFF.

The gene calls are TRBV2 and TRBJ2-7, with TRBD1 matching 7 bases. In germline, CDR1 is SNHLY, CDR2 FYNNEI. J gave up 0 bases and V 6 bases, and 2 bases lay outside the gene matches. This CDR3 spans 13 amino acids. The CDR3 region has the DNA TGTGCCAGCAGGGACAGGAGCTCCTACGAGCAGTACTTC. Protein product: CASRDRSSYEQYF.

This clone was seen once. CDR3 sequence (DNA): TGTGCCAGTACGGAGGGTTCCCCGCGGGATCAGCCCCAGCATTTT. This gives the protein CASTEGSPRDQPQHF. The chain recombines TRBV5-8 with TRBJ1-5; D is ambiguous. The V gene's germline CDR1 is SGHTS and CDR2 YDEGEE. The CDR3 contains 15 residues. Trimming stripped 8 bases from V and 5 bases from J, with 20 bases between.

This rearrangement joins TRBV28 to TRBJ1-5; no reliable D call. From germline, CDR1 is MDHEN and CDR2 SYDVKM. V was pared by 3 bases and J by 7 bases, with 13 bases between. The CDR3 has 14 amino acids. CDR3 nucleotide sequence: TGTGCCAGCAGTTTTGAGGCAGGTCGACAGCCCCAGCATTTT. It specifies CASSFEAGRQPQHF.

This clone was recorded only once. This chain connects TRBV11-2 to TRBJ1-2; TRBD1 agrees at 7 bases. CDR1 is SGHAT, CDR2 FQNNGV, per germline. This CDR3 comprises 12 residues. V dropped 5 bases and J dropped 6; count of bases not matched to a gene: 3. The CDR3 DNA reads TGTGCCAGCAGCGCGACAGGGCATGGCTACACCTTC. It codes for CASSATGHGYTF.